This entry lists 14 T cell receptor beta chains sequenced from one sample in a study of shared clonotypes between healthy human individuals. Libraries were prepared by immunoSEQ multiplex PCR; TCRdb keeps only in-frame clonotypes and omits some of them. The profile shows approximately 2.3 million clones, 93% of them singletons. The sample comprised naive CD4+ T cells from PBMCs. Indicated subset: CD45RA+ positively selected. The receptors were gathered from a man aged 18 to 29 in good health. Some clones in this sample may be carry-over from other donors' samples.

The V and J genes are TRBV28 and TRBJ2-7; 12 bases line up with TRBD2. V shed 4 bases, J shed 1 base, and the junction held 17 bases outside the gene matches. Germline V gives CDR1 MDHEN, CDR2 SYDVKM. The CDR3 sequence is 20 residues long. The CDR3 loop is CASSYNLGLAGLYGSYEQYF. The CDR3 DNA follows: TGTGCCAGCAGTTACAACTTGGGACTAGCGGGCCTTTATGGGTCCTACGAGCAGTACTTC.

The chain joins TRBV13 to TRBJ1-1; 9 bases agree with TRBD1. Germline CDR1 is PRHDT and CDR2 is FYEKMQ (reference sequence). Trimming removed 5 bases from V and 0 bases from J; junction bases left unmatched: 10. The CDR3 is made up of 17 amino acids. The CDR3 protein is CASSPRGTGIMNTEAFF. In DNA, the CDR3 is TGTGCCAGCAGCCCAAGAGGGACAGGGATAATGAACACTGAAGCTTTCTTT.

The gene calls are TRBV5-1 and TRBJ2-5; no firm D call. There are 15 residues in the CDR3. V was shortened by 0 bases and J by 2 bases, with 11 bases between the two germline ends. CDR1 and CDR2 (germline): SGHRS, YFSETQ. The CDR3 region is CASSLAPTAQETQYF. The CDR3, as DNA: TGCGCCAGCAGCTTGGCTCCCACTGCGCAAGAGACCCAGTACTTC.

V gene TRBV6-5 combines with J gene TRBJ2-5; 11 bases agree with TRBD2. With V trimmed by 6 bases and J by 5 bases, 5 bases remained unmatched. The CDR3 is made up of 14 amino acids. Germline assignment: CDR1 MNHEY and CDR2 SVGAGI. The CDR3 region has the DNA TGTGCCAGCAGAATAGCGGGAGGGCGGGAGACCCAGTACTTC. It translates to CASRIAGGRETQYF.

A note on this clone: The sample contains more than one DNA sequence encoding this CDR3. The chain combines TRBV28 with TRBJ2-1, with D unclear. Deletions cut 3 bases from V and 4 bases from J, with 4 bases between. The CDR3 totals 12 residues. CDR1 and CDR2 (germline): MDHEN, SYDVKM. The CDR3 reads CASSLGYNEQFF. The CDR3 region has the DNA TGTGCCAGCAGTTTGGGTTACAATGAGCAGTTCTTC.

The V gene is TRBV5-4, the J gene TRBJ2-2, with 9 positions matching TRBD1. V was pared by 3 bases and J by 6 bases, with 9 bases of the junction left unmatched. Germline loops: CDR1 SGHNT, CDR2 YYREEE (reference sequence). This CDR3 region has 16 residues. CDR3 nucleotides: TGTGCCAGCAGCTCCGGGACAGGGAATCGCGCCGGGGAGCTGTTTTTT. Encoded protein: CASSSGTGNRAGELFF.

The CDR3 nucleotides are TGCGCCAGCAGCTCCTGGACAGGGGAAGAGACCCAGTACTTC. This encodes CASSSWTGEETQYF. V gene TRBV5-1 combines with J gene TRBJ2-5; 9 positions agree with TRBD1. CDR3 length: 14 amino acids. Germline CDR1 and CDR2: SGHRS and YFSETQ. Trimming removed 3 bases from V and 3 bases from J; junction bases left unmatched: 3.

The V and J genes are TRBV27 and TRBJ2-7; D may be TRBD1 (5 bases). The CDR3 extends over 16 amino acids. V lost 5 bases and J 1 base, leaving 18 bases between the germline ends. The V gene's germline CDR1 is MNHEY and CDR2 SMNVEV (reference sequence). The CDR3 sequence: CASSPLSGWASYEQYF. DNA for the CDR3: TGTGCCAGCAGTCCCCTCTCAGGGTGGGCATCCTACGAGCAGTACTTC.

J is TRBJ1-1 and V is TRBV28; 8 bases map to TRBD1. The CDR3 runs to 17 residues. CDR1 is MDHEN and CDR2 is SYDVKM in the germline V gene. Germline trimming cut 3 bases from V and 4 bases from J; bases unmatched to any gene: 13. CDR3 amino acids: CASSLRAGTGGFTEAFF. Here the CDR3 DNA reads TGTGCCAGCAGTTTGAGAGCCGGGACAGGTGGGTTCACTGAAGCTTTCTTT.

This clone was found once. V usage is TRBV4-3 and J usage is TRBJ2-1; a possible D gene is TRBD2 (6 bases). The germline V gene encodes CDR1 LGHNA and CDR2 YSLEER. The CDR3 is 16 amino acids. V lost 0 bases and J lost 6, with 15 bases in between. This chain's CDR3 is CASSQDTSRGRNEQFF. The CDR3 coding sequence is TGCGCCAGCAGCCAAGATACCTCGCGGGGCCGCAATGAGCAGTTCTTC.

The genes are TRBV18 and TRBJ2-1, with 11 bases lining up with TRBD1. The CDR3 is 15 amino acids. Unmatched junction bases numbered 3, after V lost 2 bases and J lost 6 bases. Germline-derived CDR1 and CDR2 are KGHSH and LQKENI. The CDR3 nucleotides are TGTGCCAGCTCACCAATCGGGACAGGGGGCAATGAGCAGTTCTTC. This sequence encodes CASSPIGTGGNEQFF.

The chain recombines TRBV7-9 with TRBJ1-1, with a weak D call TRBD1 (5 bases). CDR3 size: 15 residues. V shed 6 bases and J shed 1 base, with 15 bases lying between them. Germline loops: CDR1 SEHNR, CDR2 FQNEAQ (reference sequence). CDR3 nucleotide sequence: TGTGCCAGCAGACCTTTTTCGGGGCCGAACACTGAAGCTTTCTTT. This sequence encodes CASRPFSGPNTEAFF.

For this clone: The same CDR3 can be traced to other DNA sequences in this sample. The genes are TRBV14 and TRBJ1-1; D perhaps matches TRBD1 (5 bases). The CDR3 length is 13 residues. V dropped 1 base and J dropped 6 bases, with 9 bases sitting between them. Germline V gene lookup returns CDR1 SGHDN and CDR2 FVKESK. CDR3 protein: CASSQGRRAEAFF. DNA of the CDR3: TGTGCCAGCAGCCAAGGGCGCAGGGCTGAAGCTTTCTTT. Full variable domain (rest looked up from reference TRBV14 and TRBJ1-1): EAGVTQFPSHSVIEKGQTVTLRCDPISGHDNLYWYRRVMGKEIKFLLHFVKESKQDESGMPNNRFLAERTGGTYSTLKVQPAELEDSGVYFCASSQGRRAEAFFGQGTRLTVV.

This chain links TRBV4-2 with TRBJ2-7; TRBD2 agrees at 12 bases. Losses at the gene ends were 2 bases for V and 2 bases for J; bases not matched to a gene: 4. Per germline, CDR1 LGHNA and CDR2 YNFKEQ. CDR3 size: 16 residues. The CDR3 coding sequence is TGTGCCAGCAGCCAATCTAGCGGGAGGGCACCCTACGAGCAGTACTTC. It yields the protein CASSQSSGRAPYEQYF.